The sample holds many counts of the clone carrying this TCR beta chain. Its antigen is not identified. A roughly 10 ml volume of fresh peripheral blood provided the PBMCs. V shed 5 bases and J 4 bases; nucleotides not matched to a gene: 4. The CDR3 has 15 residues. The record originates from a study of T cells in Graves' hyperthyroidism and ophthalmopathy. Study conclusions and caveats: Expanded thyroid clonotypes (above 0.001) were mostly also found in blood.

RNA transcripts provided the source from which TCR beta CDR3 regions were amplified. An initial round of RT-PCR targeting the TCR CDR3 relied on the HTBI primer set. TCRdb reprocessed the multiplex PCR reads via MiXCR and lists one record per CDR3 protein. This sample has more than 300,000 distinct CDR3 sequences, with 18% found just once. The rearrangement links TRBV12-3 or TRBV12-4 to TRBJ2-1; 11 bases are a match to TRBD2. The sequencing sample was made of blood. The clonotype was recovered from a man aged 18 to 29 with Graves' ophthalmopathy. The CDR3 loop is CASSGLAGVYNEQFF. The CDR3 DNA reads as TGTGCCAGCAGTGGACTAGCGGGCGTTTACAATGAGCAGTTCTTC.